The clone carrying this TCR beta chain was counted at least ten times. Its cognate antigen is unknown. This entry belongs to a study of T-cell memory formation after mild COVID-19. Study findings and constraints: Pre-infection memory contained some responding clones, which suggested that cross-reactive memory had joined.

The CDR3 is 13 residues long. The ends were cut back, 6 bases at V and 1 base at J, with 10 bases in the middle. Germline V CDR1 and CDR2: SNHLY, FYNNEI. TCRdb re-called the 5' RACE reads with MiXCR, one entry per CDR3 protein. The sample carries 300,000 to 400,000 distinct CDR3 sequences, roughly 13% recorded once. This clonotype was sampled from a man younger than 30 who had mild COVID-19 (a few samples of this study predate the infection). Cell type and time point are not known. Sequences were obtained from PBMCs or a T cell subset sorted from them (not recorded which). The chain links TRBV2 to TRBJ2-7, with a weak D call TRBD1 (5 bases). CDR3 bases: TGTGCCAGCAGGGTAGACAGTTCCTACGAGCAGTACTTC. Amino acids: CASRVDSSYEQYF.